What follows are 8 T cell receptor beta chains derived from one specimen sequenced in a study of cytomegalovirus exposure and HLA in healthy donors. Primers: 60 Vbeta forward and 13 Jbeta reverse. The assay was immunoSEQ multiplex PCR, and TCRdb's table has in-frame clones only and misses some. The table has about 280,000 clones, approximately 90% seen once; the top ten hold about 2.5%. The material sequenced was PBMCs. These receptors originate from a young woman in good health and CMV-seronegative.

The rearrangement uses TRBV7-8 and TRBJ1-2, with D possibly TRBD1 on 5 matching bases. The CDR3 is 13 residues long. The V and J ends lost 3 bases and 7 bases respectively, with 12 bases between them. The germline V gene has CDR1 SGHVS and CDR2 FQNEAQ. CDR3 amino acids: CASSLGGIGGYTF. In DNA, the CDR3 is TGTGCCAGCAGCTTGGGGGGTATAGGTGGCTACACCTTC.

This clone has only a few counts. The chain employs TRBV6-5 and TRBJ1-5; D remains unclear. The germline V gene has CDR1 MNHEY and CDR2 SVGAGI. The V end lost 0 bases, the J end lost 7 bases, and 13 bases lay between the germline ends. The length of the CDR3 is 15 residues. CDR3 region: CASSYSHSLNQPQHF. The DNA of the CDR3 is TGTGCCAGCAGTTACTCGCACAGCCTCAACCAGCCCCAGCATTTT.

This chain joins TRBV4-1 and TRBJ1-1, with D perhaps TRBD1 (6 bases). The ends were cut back, 1 base at V and 1 base at J, with 16 bases in the middle. Germline values: CDR1 MGHRA, CDR2 YSYEKL. The CDR3 consists of 17 residues. The CDR3 coding sequence is TGCGCCAGCAGCCAAGTCGAGGGGACAACTAGGAACACTGAAGCTTTCTTT. Protein product: CASSQVEGTTRNTEAFF.

The chain has TRBV29-1 and TRBJ2-2; D is unclear. The CDR3 has 14 amino acids. Trimming took 3 bases from V and 3 from J, leaving 11 bases between them. Germline V lookup: CDR1 SQVTM, CDR2 ANQGSEA. The CDR3 DNA follows: TGCAGCGTTGATATGAGCTCGGACACCGGGGAGCTGTTTTTT. It yields the protein CSVDMSSDTGELFF.

The rearrangement links TRBV29-1 to TRBJ1-1; no firm D call. CDR3 length equals 11 residues. From germline, CDR1 is SQVTM and CDR2 ANQGSEA. V dropped 7 bases and J dropped 2 bases, with 8 bases sitting between them. The CDR3 reads CSGYSNTEAFF. The CDR3 coding sequence is TGCAGCGGCTACAGTAACACTGAAGCTTTCTTT. Drawing the rest from reference TRBV29-1 and TRBJ1-1, the complete variable domain is SAVISQKPSRDICQRGTSLTIQCQVDSQVTMMFWYRQQPGQSLTLIATANQGSEATYESGFVIDKFPISRPNLTFSTLTVSNMSPEDSSIYLCSGYSNTEAFFGQGTRLTVV.

The rearrangement joins TRBV5-6 to TRBJ2-2; D may be TRBD1 (6 bases). The CDR3 spans 17 residues. Trimming took 4 bases from V and 2 from J, leaving 18 bases between them. Germline-derived CDR1 and CDR2 are SGHDT and YYEEEE. CDR3 DNA sequence: TGTGCCAGCAGCCGGATGACAGGAACCTTTAACACCGGGGAGCTGTTTTTT. As protein: CASSRMTGTFNTGELFF.

V gene TRBV7-8 combines with J gene TRBJ1-4, with D possibly matching TRBD1 (6 bases). There are 14 residues in the CDR3. The V and J ends lost 5 bases and 4 bases respectively, with 11 bases between them. Germline CDR1 and CDR2: SGHVS and FQNEAQ. The CDR3 loop reads CASSTDSYNEKLFF. CDR3 bases: TGTGCCAGCAGCACGGACAGCTATAATGAAAAACTGTTTTTT.

This clone was picked up a small number of times. DNA of the CDR3: TGTGCCAGCAGGGAATCGACAGGGACCGAGACCCAGTACTTC. Translation gives CASRESTGTETQYF. The chain employs TRBV6-1 and TRBJ2-5, with TRBD1 matching over 7 bases. The junction had 9 bases not matched to a gene; V was cut back by 6 bases and J by 5 bases. The CDR3 is 14 amino acids. Germline loops: CDR1 MNHNS, CDR2 SASEGT.